This T cell receptor (beta chain) was captured in a study of shared clonotypes between healthy human individuals. Germline V gives CDR1 SGHTA, CDR2 FQGNSA. This CDR3 has 14 residues. Trimming removed 3 bases at V and 3 bases at J, with 9 bases between. Unsorted samples used about 90 million PBMCs for genomic DNA. Assay execution took place at the deep level. Original analysis: For the immunoSEQ data, sequences were junction-only without quality scores, so filtering differed. Clones were sequenced by immunoSEQ multiplex PCR, and TCRdb holds only the in-frame ones, with some missing. That table is the source of V, J and clone size, and D and trimming were worked out from the DNA. Of about 490,000 clones in the sample, 70% to 80% were seen once.

The specimen was PBMCs. This TCR was sampled from a woman in her 40s in good health. Some clones in this sample may be carry-over from other donors' samples. The V gene is TRBV7-2, the J gene TRBJ2-1; a possible D gene is TRBD2 (6 bases). The CDR3: CASSFRGIYNEQFF. The CDR3 coding sequence is TGTGCCAGCAGCTTTCGGGGGATCTACAATGAGCAGTTCTTC. Using reference TRBV7-2 and TRBJ2-1 for the parts outside the CDR3, the full variable domain is GAGVSQSPSNKVTEKGKDVELRCDPISGHTALYWYRQSLGQGLEFLIYFQGNSAPDKSGLPSDRFSAERTGGSVSTLTIQRTQQEDSAVYLCASSFRGIYNEQFFGPGTRLTVL.